This entry lists 17 T cell receptor beta chains sequenced from one sample in a study of shared clonotypes between healthy human individuals. TCRdb keeps only in-frame clones here, not all; method: immunoSEQ multiplex PCR. The data show some 1 million clones, around 74% seen once. Input material: memory CD4+ T cells sorted from blood. As for subset: CD45RA-negative fraction. These receptors were obtained from a man in his late teens or twenties in good health.

The sample holds a few counts of this clone. This sequence joins TRBV2 and TRBJ1-1, with 8 positions matching TRBD1. This CDR3 contains 13 residues. Germline CDR1 is SNHLY and CDR2 is FYNNEI. The V segment lost 5 bases and the J segment 5 bases; nucleotides outside the gene matches: 4. CDR3 in DNA: TGTGCCAGCAGTCAGGGGGCGGTTACTGAAGCTTTCTTT. It is translated as CASSQGAVTEAFF.

The chain recombines TRBV27 with TRBJ2-7; TRBD2 might be the D (6 bases). Germline lookup yields CDR1 MNHEY and CDR2 SMNVEV (reference sequence). The CDR3 is 15 amino acids. The V gene lost 4 bases and the J gene lost 0 bases, with 13 bases spanning the gap. For the CDR3, the DNA is TGTGCCAGCAGTTCGCGGGGTGTAGTCTCCTACGAGCAGTACTTC. Its translation: CASSSRGVVSYEQYF.

V usage is TRBV4-1 and J usage is TRBJ2-1; 12 bases line up with TRBD2. Germline CDR1 reads MGHRA; CDR2 reads YSYEKL. The CDR3 runs to 17 residues. The trim removed 0 bases at V and 7 bases at J, leaving 7 bases unmatched. CDR3 bases: TGCGCCAGCAGCCAAGAATATGGACTAGCGGGAAAAAATGAGCAGTTCTTC. Its protein is CASSQEYGLAGKNEQFF.

The V and J genes are TRBV9 and TRBJ2-3; D tentatively fits TRBD1 or TRBD2 (5 bases each). Trimming cost V 1 base and J 7 bases, with 16 bases left between them. The germline gives CDR1 SGDLS, CDR2 YYNGEE. The CDR3 length is 15 residues. The CDR3 DNA reads as TGTGCCAGCAGCGTAAAGTGGGACCCCGCGTATACGCAGTATTTT. This gives the protein CASSVKWDPAYTQYF. Looking up the rest from reference TRBV9 and TRBJ2-3 gives the full variable domain: DSGVTQTPKHLITATGQRVTLRCSPRSGDLSVYWYQQSLDQGLQFLIQYYNGEERAKGNILERFSAQQFPDLHSELNLSSLELGDSALYFCASSVKWDPAYTQYFGPGTRLTVL.

The V and J genes are TRBV5-1 and TRBJ2-7; the match to TRBD1 covers 11 bases. Germline lookup yields CDR1 SGHRS and CDR2 YFSETQ. V shed 3 bases, J shed 3 bases, and the junction held 5 bases outside the gene matches. The CDR3 sequence is 15 residues long. CDR3 amino acids: CASSSGTGGIYEQYF. CDR3 sequence (DNA): TGCGCCAGCAGCTCCGGGACAGGGGGGATCTACGAGCAGTACTTC.

Here the CDR3 DNA reads TGTGCCAGCAGCTTCCGGACAGGGCTGAGGTTAAACATTCAGTACTTC. This codes for CASSFRTGLRLNIQYF. This rearrangement joins TRBV5-6 to TRBJ2-4, with 8 bases matching TRBD1. Trimming at V came to 2 bases and at J to 6 bases, leaving 10 bases not matched to a gene. CDR1 and CDR2 (germline): SGHDT, YYEEEE. This CDR3 comprises 16 residues.

The rearrangement joins TRBV7-2 to TRBJ2-3, with D perhaps matching TRBD1 (6 bases). V lost 1 base, J lost 3 bases, and 14 bases lay in between. Germline assignment: CDR1 SGHTA and CDR2 FQGNSA. The CDR3 extends over 16 amino acids. The CDR3 DNA follows: TGTGCCAGCAGCTTAGTATTGGGGGCTTGGACAGATACGCAGTATTTT. Protein: CASSLVLGAWTDTQYF.

V usage is TRBV7-9 and J usage is TRBJ2-2, with D perhaps TRBD1 (6 bases). V shed 3 bases and J shed 5 bases, with 13 bases lying between them. The CDR3 is 15 amino acids. The V gene's germline CDR1 is SEHNR and CDR2 FQNEAQ (reference sequence). This CDR3 reads CASSLGQAGTGELFF. The CDR3 nucleotides read TGTGCCAGCAGCTTGGGACAAGCCGGTACCGGGGAGCTGTTTTTT.

This clone was counted many times. The chain has TRBV4-3 and TRBJ1-1; 8 bases fit TRBD1. CDR1 is LGHNA and CDR2 is YSLEER in the germline V gene. The CDR3 covers 13 residues. Germline trimming cut 3 bases from V and 11 bases from J; bases unmatched to any gene: 8. CDR3 DNA: TGCGCCAGCAGCCAGGGACAGGAGAACGTTGCTTTCTTT. The encoded protein is CASSQGQENVAFF.

CDR3 amino acids: CASSGLRQGVNEQYF. The DNA of the CDR3 is TGTGCCAGCAGTGGACTCCGACAGGGAGTGAACGAGCAGTACTTC. The chain recombines TRBV25-1 with TRBJ2-7; 7 positions agree with TRBD1. CDR1 and CDR2 (germline): MGHDK, SYGVNS. The CDR3 loop spans 15 amino acids. V shed 4 bases, J shed 5 bases, and the junction held 11 bases outside the gene matches.

The V and J genes are TRBV5-5 and TRBJ1-1; no firm D call. Germline CDR1 and CDR2: SGHKS and YYEKEE (reference sequence). The CDR3 is 14 residues long. Trimming took off 5 bases at V and 0 bases at J, with 11 bases between the two ends. The CDR3 nucleotides read TGTGCCAGCAGGTCGGTCGGTGTGAACACTGAAGCTTTCTTT. This translates into CASRSVGVNTEAFF.

The chain is built from TRBV5-4 and TRBJ1-4, with 8 bases that match TRBD1. With 0 bases clipped from V and 12 bases from J, the junction kept 13 bases outside the gene matches. This CDR3 is 16 amino acids long. Germline CDR1 is SGHNT and CDR2 is YYREEE (reference sequence). CDR3 bases: TGTGCCAGCAGCTTGGGCGGGACAGGACCGGGTCGGGAACTGTTTTTT. This encodes CASSLGGTGPGRELFF.

The V and J genes are TRBV11-2 and TRBJ2-1; 7 bases match TRBD2. J gave up 5 bases and V 2 bases, and 3 bases lay outside the gene matches. This CDR3 comprises 14 residues. The germline V gene encodes CDR1 SGHAT and CDR2 FQNNGV. The CDR3 here is CASSLWSGDNEQFF. The CDR3 nucleotides are TGTGCCAGCAGCTTATGGAGCGGGGACAATGAGCAGTTCTTC.

This clone has a handful of counts. The V call is TRBV6-1, the J call TRBJ1-1; a possible D gene is TRBD1 (5 bases). Germline-derived CDR1 and CDR2 are MNHNS and SASEGT. Trimming took off 11 bases at V and 3 bases at J, with 10 bases between the two ends. This CDR3 has 11 amino acids. The CDR3: CASVGDTEAFF. The CDR3 bases are TGTGCCTCTGTGGGGGACACTGAAGCTTTCTTT.

This clone appeared once. This chain uses TRBV5-1 with TRBJ2-7, with D perhaps matching TRBD1 or TRBD2 (5 bases each). Germline V lookup: CDR1 SGHRS, CDR2 YFSETQ. V gave up 4 bases and J gave up 6 bases, with 11 bases separating them. CDR3 length: 12 amino acids. The CDR3, as DNA: TGCGCCAGCAGCGGGGACCTCGTCGAGCAGTACTTC. This codes for CASSGDLVEQYF. The whole variable domain, remainder taken from reference TRBV5-1 and TRBJ2-7, is KAGVTQTPRYLIKTRGQQVTLSCSPISGHRSVSWYQQTPGQGLQFLFEYFSETQRNKGNFPGRFSGRQFSNSRSEMNVSTLELGDSALYLCASSGDLVEQYFGPGTRLTVT.

The chain carries TRBV27 and TRBJ2-2, with 9 bases aligning to TRBD2. CDR3 size: 13 residues. The germline V gene encodes CDR1 MNHEY and CDR2 SMNVEV (reference sequence). With V trimmed by 7 bases and J by 6 bases, 3 bases remained unmatched. CDR3 residues: CASTRLAAGELFF. DNA of the CDR3: TGTGCCAGCACCAGACTAGCGGCCGGGGAGCTGTTTTTT.

Concerning this clone: Other DNA sequences in this sample translate to the same CDR3. The genes are TRBV27 and TRBJ1-3; D gene unclear. V dropped 3 bases and J dropped 1 base, with 4 bases sitting between them. The CDR3 extends over 13 amino acids. The germline CDR1 and CDR2 sequences are MNHEY and SMNVEV (reference sequence). The CDR3 sequence is CASSLRSGNTIYF. For the CDR3, the DNA is TGTGCCAGCAGTTTGCGGTCTGGAAACACCATATATTTT.